Listed here is a single T cell receptor (beta chain). The data originate from a study of blood T cell repertoires in COVID-19. Turning to the study itself: Material from acute and convalescent COVID-19 was sourced from the United States, Italy and Spain. From T cells, B-cell-depleted T cells, or PBMCs came the material, which was cDNA or gDNA.

Original analysis: Quantification of nucleated cells was approximated via reference gene primer amplification. The assay was immunoSEQ multiplex PCR, and TCRdb's table has in-frame clones only and misses some. From that table come the V and J calls and clone size; the DNA was used to work out D and trimming. The table has approximately 76,000 clones, approximately 83% seen once. Germline assignment: CDR1 SGHTA and CDR2 FQGTGA. This CDR3 has 13 amino acids. Trimming at V came to 5 bases and at J to 7 bases, leaving 8 bases not matched to a gene. Sequencing was performed on peripheral blood. This receptor was taken from an older woman with acute or convalescent COVID-19. The rearrangement links TRBV7-3 to TRBJ2-7; 7 bases match TRBD2. The CDR3: CASSHGREGEQYF. Written as DNA, the CDR3 is TGTGCCAGCAGCCATGGGAGGGAAGGGGAGCAGTACTTC.